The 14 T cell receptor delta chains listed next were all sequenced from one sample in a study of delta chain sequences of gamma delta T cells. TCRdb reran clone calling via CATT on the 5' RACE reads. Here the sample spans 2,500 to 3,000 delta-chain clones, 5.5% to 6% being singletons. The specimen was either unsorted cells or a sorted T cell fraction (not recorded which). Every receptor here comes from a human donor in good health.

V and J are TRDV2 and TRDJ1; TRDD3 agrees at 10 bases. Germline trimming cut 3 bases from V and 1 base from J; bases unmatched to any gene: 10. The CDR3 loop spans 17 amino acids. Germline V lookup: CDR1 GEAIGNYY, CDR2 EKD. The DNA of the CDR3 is TGTGCCTGTGACTCTCTGGGGGATATGCCCCCCACCGATAAACTCATCTTT. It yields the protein CACDSLGDMPPTDKLIF.

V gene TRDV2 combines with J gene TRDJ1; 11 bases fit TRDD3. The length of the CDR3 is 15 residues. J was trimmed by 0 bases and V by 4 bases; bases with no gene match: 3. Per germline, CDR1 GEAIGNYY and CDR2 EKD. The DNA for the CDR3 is TGTGCCTGTGATAGACTGGGGGATAACACCGATAAACTCATCTTT. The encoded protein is CACDRLGDNTDKLIF.

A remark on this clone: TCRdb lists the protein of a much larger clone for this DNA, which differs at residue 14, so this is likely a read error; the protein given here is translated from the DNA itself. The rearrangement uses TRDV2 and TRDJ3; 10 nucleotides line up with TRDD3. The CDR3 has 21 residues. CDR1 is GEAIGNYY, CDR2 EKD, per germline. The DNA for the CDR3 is TGTGCCTGTGACACGGTGGGGGATACTCGGACCAGCTCCCGGGACACCCGACAGATGTTTTTC. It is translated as CACDTVGDTRTSSRDTRQMFF.

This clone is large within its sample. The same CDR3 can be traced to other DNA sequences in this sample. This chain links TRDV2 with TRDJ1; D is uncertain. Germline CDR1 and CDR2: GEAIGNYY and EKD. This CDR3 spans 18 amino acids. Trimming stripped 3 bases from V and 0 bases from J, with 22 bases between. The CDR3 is CACDSLGGRAQYTDKLIF. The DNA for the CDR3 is TGTGCCTGTGACTCCTTGGGTGGAAGAGCCCAGTACACCGATAAACTCATCTTT.

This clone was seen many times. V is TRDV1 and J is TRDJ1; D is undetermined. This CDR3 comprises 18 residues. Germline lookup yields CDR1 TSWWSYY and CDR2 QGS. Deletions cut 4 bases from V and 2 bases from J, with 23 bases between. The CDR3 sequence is CALGAQWDLRKWTDKLIF. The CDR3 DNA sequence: TGTGCTCTTGGGGCACAATGGGACCTGAGGAAGTGGACCGATAAACTCATCTTT.

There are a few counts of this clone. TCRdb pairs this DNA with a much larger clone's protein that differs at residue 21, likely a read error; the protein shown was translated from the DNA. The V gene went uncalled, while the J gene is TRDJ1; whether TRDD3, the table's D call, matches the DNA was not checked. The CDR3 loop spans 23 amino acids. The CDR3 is CASILSWGLRAQYWAPRAHEPIF. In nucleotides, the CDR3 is TGTGCTTCTATCCTCTCTTGGGGGCTACGGGCCCAGTACTGGGCTCCACGTGCCCATGAACCCATCTTT.

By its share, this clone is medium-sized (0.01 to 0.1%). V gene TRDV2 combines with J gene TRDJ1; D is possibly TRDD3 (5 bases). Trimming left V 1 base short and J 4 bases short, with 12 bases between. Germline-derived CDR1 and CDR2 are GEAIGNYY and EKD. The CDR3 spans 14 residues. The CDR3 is CACDTLGSGDKLIF. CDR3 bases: TGTGCCTGTGACACGCTGGGCTCCGGCGATAAACTCATCTTT.

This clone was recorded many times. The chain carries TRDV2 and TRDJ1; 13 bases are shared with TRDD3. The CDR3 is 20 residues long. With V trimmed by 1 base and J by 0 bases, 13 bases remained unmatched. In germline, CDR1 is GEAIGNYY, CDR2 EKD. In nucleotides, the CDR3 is TGTGCCTGTGACACAATCCCCCCAGCACTGGGGGATACGTACACCGATAAACTCATCTTT. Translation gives CACDTIPPALGDTYTDKLIF.

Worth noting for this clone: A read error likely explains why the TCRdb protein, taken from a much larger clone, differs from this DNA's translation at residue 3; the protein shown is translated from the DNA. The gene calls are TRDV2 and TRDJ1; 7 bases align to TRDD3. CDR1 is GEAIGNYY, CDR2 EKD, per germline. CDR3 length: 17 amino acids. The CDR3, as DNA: TGTGCCTTTGACACCTTGGCTTTGGGGATAAACACCGATAAACTCATCTTT. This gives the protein CAFDTLALGINTDKLIF.

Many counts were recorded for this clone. This chain's CDR3 is CACDTLLGDTRDSWDTRQMFF. The CDR3 DNA sequence: TGTGCCTGTGACACTTTATTGGGGGATACGCGGGACTCCTGGGACACCCGACAGATGTTTTTC. This chain joins TRDV2 and TRDJ3; 11 bases map to TRDD3. The junction had 10 bases not matched to a gene; V was cut back by 1 base and J by 0 bases. CDR3 length equals 21 residues. The germline gives CDR1 GEAIGNYY, CDR2 EKD.

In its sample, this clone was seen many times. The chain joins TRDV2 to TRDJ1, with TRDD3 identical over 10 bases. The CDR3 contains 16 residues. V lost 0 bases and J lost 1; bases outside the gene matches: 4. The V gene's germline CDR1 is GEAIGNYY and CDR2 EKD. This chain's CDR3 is CACDTLGDTLTDKLIF. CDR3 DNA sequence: TGTGCCTGTGACACCTTGGGGGATACTCTCACCGATAAACTCATCTTT.

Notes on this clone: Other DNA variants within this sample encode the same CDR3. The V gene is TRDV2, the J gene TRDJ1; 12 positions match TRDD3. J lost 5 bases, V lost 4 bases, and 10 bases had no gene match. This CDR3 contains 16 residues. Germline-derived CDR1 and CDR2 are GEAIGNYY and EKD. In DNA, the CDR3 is TGTGCCTGTGATAGTTTACTGGGGGATACTGGGGATAAACTCATCTTT. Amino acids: CACDSLLGDTGDKLIF.

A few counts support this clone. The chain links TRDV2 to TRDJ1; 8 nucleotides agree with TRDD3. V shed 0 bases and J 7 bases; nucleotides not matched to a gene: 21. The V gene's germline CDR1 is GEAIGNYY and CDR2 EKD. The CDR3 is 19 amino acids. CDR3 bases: TGTGCCTGTGACACCGTCAACCCTACTGGGGGCCCCCAGGAGGGTAAACTCATCTTT. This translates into CACDTVNPTGGPQEGKLIF.

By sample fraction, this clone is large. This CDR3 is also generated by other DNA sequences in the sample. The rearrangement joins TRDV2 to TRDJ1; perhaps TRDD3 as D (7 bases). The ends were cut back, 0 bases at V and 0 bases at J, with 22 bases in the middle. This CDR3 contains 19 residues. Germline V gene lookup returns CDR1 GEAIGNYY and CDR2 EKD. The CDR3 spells CACDTLSYSGGTYTDKLIF. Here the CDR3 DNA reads TGTGCCTGTGACACCCTTTCCTATTCTGGGGGGACATACACCGATAAACTCATCTTT.